The clone carrying this T cell receptor beta chain occurred once. These data belong to a study of blood T cell repertoires in COVID-19. Generated by immunoSEQ multiplex PCR, the TCRdb table keeps only in-frame clones and is missing some. In the table there are about 250,000 clones, 85% of which are singletons. Sequencing was carried out using peripheral blood. The source of this sequence is a man aged 50 to 59 with active or convalescent COVID-19.

CDR3 nucleotide sequence: TGCAGCGTTGGGTGGACTTCGGAGACCCAGTACTTC. Protein: CSVGWTSETQYF. The chain couples TRBV29-1 to TRBJ2-5; tentatively, D is TRBD2 (5 bases). The CDR3 has 12 amino acids. Trimming took off 4 bases at V and 5 bases at J, with 11 bases between the two ends. The germline gives CDR1 SQVTM, CDR2 ANQGSEA.